This entry lists 27 T cell receptor beta chains sequenced from one sample in a study of beta chain features in type 1 diabetes. All of the isolated RNA was reverse transcribed, so expressed TCRB transcripts were sequenced. The assay was immunoSEQ multiplex PCR, and TCRdb's table has in-frame clones only and misses some. The table records around 320,000 clones, around 15% of them present only once. Sequenced: central memory CD4+ T cells from blood. The receptor set was obtained from a man aged 30-40 years in good health.

This rearrangement joins TRBV6-6 to TRBJ2-3, with a tentative D call TRBD1 (6 bases). Deletions cut 5 bases from V and 5 bases from J, with 11 bases between. The length of the CDR3 is 13 residues. Germline-derived CDR1 and CDR2 are MNHNY and SVGAGI (reference sequence). This CDR3 is CASSNLQGDTQYF. CDR3 DNA sequence: TGTGCCAGCAGTAACCTACAGGGAGATACGCAGTATTTT.

This clone was observed a few times. This chain connects TRBV11-3 to TRBJ2-5; 8 bases fit TRBD2. Germline values: CDR1 SGHNT, CDR2 YENEEA. CDR3 length: 15 residues. V gave up 5 bases and J gave up 5 bases; unmatched junction bases: 10. The CDR3 bases are TGTGCCAGCAGCCAGTCCAGCGGGAGCGGGGAGACCCAGTACTTC. It yields the protein CASSQSSGSGETQYF.

This clone has a count of ten or more. The chain carries TRBV18 and TRBJ2-7; D not certain. The CDR3 is made up of 12 amino acids. Germline V gene data show CDR1 as KGHSH and CDR2 as LQKENI. With 6 bases removed from V and 3 bases from J, the gap between germline ends came to 9 bases. CDR3 in amino acids: CASSQDGYEQYV. The CDR3 DNA follows: TGTGCCAGCTCCCAGGACGGCTACGAGCAGTACGTC.

The chain joins TRBV5-4 to TRBJ2-3; the D is unclear. Trimming shortened V by 3 bases and J by 0 bases, and 2 bases separated the two germline ends. The CDR3 runs 12 residues. Looked up from germline, CDR1 is SGHNT and CDR2 is YYREEE (reference sequence). Here the CDR3 DNA reads TGTGCCAGCAGCTACAGCACAGATACGCAGTATTTT. Translating it yields CASSYSTDTQYF.

Points on this clone: One junction end does not reproduce the germline sequence, and a read error may be involved. This sample includes further DNA sequences coding for the same CDR3. The J gene is TRBJ1-2, the V gene TRBV5-4; D is unresolved. Germline V CDR1 and CDR2: SGHNT, YYREEE (reference sequence). The length of the CDR3 is 15 residues. CDR3 bases: TGCGCCAGCAGCCAAGTTCGACAAGCTAACTATGGCTACACCTTC. This sequence encodes CASSQVRQANYGYTF.

This clone was seen only a few times. The V call is TRBV11-3, the J call TRBJ2-3, with D tentatively TRBD1 or TRBD2 (5 bases each). This CDR3 spans 13 amino acids. The germline V gene encodes CDR1 SGHNT and CDR2 YENEEA. Trimming cost V 4 bases and J 7 bases, with 12 bases left between them. CDR3 nucleotides: TGTGCCAGCAGCTCCCTGGGACCAAATACGCAGTATTTT. This gives the protein CASSSLGPNTQYF.

There are a few counts of this clone. The chain is built from TRBV7-9 and TRBJ2-5, with D perhaps matching TRBD1 or TRBD2 (5 bases each). This CDR3 has 13 amino acids. V was shortened by 1 base and J by 3 bases, with 6 bases between the two germline ends. Germline CDR1 reads SEHNR; CDR2 reads FQNEAQ (reference sequence). The CDR3 sequence: CASSLGGKETQYF. As DNA, the CDR3 is TGTGCCAGCAGCTTAGGGGGGAAAGAGACCCAGTACTTC.

The rearrangement uses TRBV11-1 and TRBJ2-3; 9 nucleotides line up with TRBD2. V dropped 4 bases and J dropped 2; count of bases not matched to a gene: 4. This CDR3 has 15 residues. CDR1 is SGHAT, CDR2 FQDESV, per germline (reference sequence). CDR3 in amino acids: CASSSLAGDTDTQYF. CDR3 bases: TGTGCCAGCAGCTCCTTAGCGGGAGACACAGATACGCAGTATTTT.

In this sample, this clone turned up many times. Other DNA sequences in this specimen translate into the identical CDR3. The V and J genes are TRBV10-3 and TRBJ1-1, with a possible D match to TRBD1 (6 bases). Germline V CDR1 and CDR2: ENHRY, SYGVKD. Trimming shortened V by 4 bases and J by 1 base, and 10 bases separated the two germline ends. The CDR3 has 14 amino acids. DNA for the CDR3: TGTGCCATCAGTGGCCAGGGGTCGAACACTGAAGCTTTCTTT. Its translation: CAISGQGSNTEAFF.

In this sample, this clone turned up a few times. The chain recombines TRBV7-3 with TRBJ2-1; 12 bases align to TRBD2. CDR1 and CDR2 (germline): SGHTA, FQGTGA. This CDR3 contains 16 residues. The V and J ends lost 5 bases and 5 bases, in that order; junction bases with no gene match: 7. This chain's CDR3 is CASSPRTSGTNNEQFF. Written as DNA, the CDR3 is TGTGCCAGCAGCCCCAGGACTAGCGGGACCAACAATGAGCAGTTCTTC.

This clone was picked up a small number of times. The chain uses TRBV11-2 and TRBJ2-7, with D maybe TRBD1 (5 bases). Trimming left V 6 bases short and J 2 bases short, with 11 bases between. Germline loops: CDR1 SGHAT, CDR2 FQNNGV. The CDR3 consists of 13 residues. CDR3 region: CASSLQVTYEQYF. CDR3 nucleotides: TGTGCCAGCAGTCTACAGGTTACCTACGAGCAGTACTTC.

The gene calls are TRBV2 and TRBJ2-7, with TRBD1 matching over 8 bases. The CDR3 is made up of 16 amino acids. V shed 6 bases, J shed 0 bases, and the junction held 10 bases outside the gene matches. Germline loops: CDR1 SNHLY, CDR2 FYNNEI. The CDR3 nucleotides are TGTGCCAGCAGGCTAAACCCGGGACAGGACTCCTACGAGCAGTACTTC. Translated, it gives CASRLNPGQDSYEQYF. The complete variable domain, with remaining parts taken from reference TRBV2 and TRBJ2-7, reads EPEVTQTPSHQVTQMGQEVILRCVPISNHLYFYWYRQILGQKVEFLVSFYNNEISEKSEIFDDQFSVERPDGSNFTLKIRSTKLEDSAMYFCASRLNPGQDSYEQYFGPGTRLTVT.

The CDR3 region has the DNA TGTGCCATCACTTTCGGGGGAAACACCATATATTTT. Translated: CAITFGGNTIYF. The J gene is TRBJ1-3, the V gene TRBV30; D unresolved. V was pared by 8 bases and J by 4 bases, with 12 bases between. Per the germline V gene, CDR1 is GTSNPN and CDR2 is SVGIG (reference sequence). The CDR3 spans 12 residues. The full variable domain, its missing parts supplied by reference TRBV30 and TRBJ1-3, is SQTIHQWPATLVQPVGSPLSLECTVEGTSNPNLYWYRQAAGRGLQLLFYSVGIGQISSEVPQNLSASRPQDRQFILSSKKLLLSDSGFYLCAITFGGNTIYFGEGSWLTVV.

This clone is a singleton in its sample. The chain employs TRBV25-1 and TRBJ2-7, with a possible D match to TRBD1 (6 bases). Germline CDR1 and CDR2: MGHDK and SYGVNS. The CDR3 length is 13 residues. Trimming left V 2 bases short and J 7 bases short, with 12 bases between. Here the CDR3 reads CASSEGQGREQYV. In nucleotides, the CDR3 is TGTGCCAGCAGTGAAGGCCAGGGGCGGGAGCAGTACGTC.

V usage is TRBV7-6 and J usage is TRBJ2-1, with D uncertain. The CDR3 is 14 amino acids. V lost 5 bases to trimming and J lost 0 bases, with 8 bases between them. CDR1 and CDR2 from the germline V gene are SGHVS and FNYEAQ. CDR3 in DNA: TGTGCCAGCAGCCCGGTGGGCTCCTACAATGAGCAGTTCTTC. Encoded protein: CASSPVGSYNEQFF.

This clone appeared a few times. The chain joins TRBV11-3 to TRBJ2-1; D ambiguous. V was pared by 8 bases and J by 8 bases, with 16 bases between. CDR1 SGHNT and CDR2 YENEEA come from the germline V gene. The CDR3 is 13 residues long. CDR3 sequence: CASGSTPLHEQFF. CDR3 sequence (DNA): TGTGCCAGCGGGTCGACCCCCTTACATGAGCAGTTCTTC.

The chain combines TRBV7-6 with TRBJ2-5; no firm D call. Germline loops: CDR1 SGHVS, CDR2 FNYEAQ. V was shortened by 5 bases and J by 3 bases, with 13 bases between the two germline ends. There are 14 residues in the CDR3. The CDR3 nucleotides are TGTGCCAGCAGCAAAGGGATCCGAGAAGAGACCCAGTACTTC. It is translated as CASSKGIREETQYF.

In its sample, this clone was seen a few times. This sample also contains other DNA sequences that code for the same CDR3. This sequence joins TRBV6-1 and TRBJ2-1, with TRBD2 matching 8 bases. This CDR3 is built from 12 residues. V dropped 6 bases and J dropped 6; count of bases not matched to a gene: 1. Germline lookup yields CDR1 MNHNS and CDR2 SASEGT. This chain's CDR3 is CASSGGANEQFF. The CDR3 region has the DNA TGTGCCAGCAGCGGGGGGGCCAATGAGCAGTTCTTC.

This clone has only a few counts. The chain is built from TRBV4-3 and TRBJ2-3; possibly TRBD1 or TRBD2 for D (5 bases each). Germline V gives CDR1 LGHNA, CDR2 YSLEER. The germline V and J ends were trimmed by 1 base and 2 bases, with 7 bases remaining between them. This CDR3 spans 14 amino acids. The CDR3 is CASSQAGTTDTQYF. As DNA, the CDR3 is TGCGCCAGCAGCCAAGCCGGGACCACAGATACGCAGTATTTT.

This clone was counted between two and nine times. The genes are TRBV5-1 and TRBJ2-2; possibly TRBD1 for D (6 bases). CDR3 length: 15 residues. Between the trimmed V and J ends, which lost 0 bases and 7 bases, there was a span of 13 bases. From germline, CDR1 is SGHRS and CDR2 YFSETQ. The CDR3 sequence: CASSLARGVSGELFF. The CDR3 DNA is TGCGCCAGCAGCTTGGCCAGGGGAGTGAGCGGGGAGCTGTTTTTT.

The J gene is TRBJ1-2, the V gene TRBV19; 8 nucleotides align to TRBD1. The CDR3 length is 14 residues. V lost 4 bases to trimming and J lost 6 bases; unmatched junction nucleotides: 7. CDR1 and CDR2 (germline): LNHDA, SQIVND (reference sequence). The CDR3 spells CASSTRTGRNGYTF. The DNA for the CDR3 is TGTGCCAGTAGTACAAGGACAGGGCGGAATGGCTACACCTTC.

This clone has a handful of counts. V usage is TRBV5-1 and J usage is TRBJ1-1; D remains unclear. The CDR3 spans 14 residues. The V end was cut by 6 bases, the J end by 9 bases, with 21 bases between. In germline, CDR1 is SGHRS, CDR2 YFSETQ. CDR3 coding DNA: TGCGCCAGCACCACGATCGGCCGCGGCGATAAAGCTTTCTTT. Translating it yields CASTTIGRGDKAFF.

This clone turned up a few times. The CDR3 is CSVLPAGGPTDTQYF. CDR3 nucleotides: TGCAGCGTACTACCAGCGGGAGGCCCGACAGATACGCAGTATTTT. The V call is TRBV29-1, the J call TRBJ2-3; TRBD2 matches 9 bases. The CDR3 contains 15 residues. V was pared by 6 bases and J by 3 bases, with 10 bases of the junction left unmatched. The germline gives CDR1 SQVTM, CDR2 ANQGSEA.

In its sample, this clone was seen a few times. The chain employs TRBV4-3 and TRBJ2-1; the D is unclear. Between the trimmed V and J ends, which lost 4 bases and 2 bases, there was a span of 12 bases. The germline gives CDR1 LGHNA, CDR2 YSLEER. The CDR3 length is 15 residues. CDR3 in amino acids: CASSRRHSTYNEQFF. CDR3 nucleotides: TGCGCCAGCAGCCGACGGCACAGTACCTACAATGAGCAGTTCTTC.

This clone was observed a handful of times. This sequence joins TRBV5-1 and TRBJ2-3; no clear D gene. The CDR3 spans 12 residues. The V and J ends lost 2 bases and 4 bases respectively, with 5 bases between them. The germline gives CDR1 SGHRS, CDR2 YFSETQ. CDR3 sequence reads: CASSFESDTQYF. The CDR3 DNA follows: TGCGCCAGCAGCTTTGAGTCAGATACGCAGTATTTT.

This clone was counted between two and nine times. This rearrangement joins TRBV9 to TRBJ2-1; possibly TRBD1 or TRBD2 for D (5 bases each). The CDR3 runs 15 residues. Trimming pared 1 base from V and 8 bases from J, leaving 16 bases between. CDR1 and CDR2 from the germline V gene are SGDLS and YYNGEE. DNA for the CDR3: TGTGCCAGCAGCGTAACGCCCCGGGGCATCGATGAGCAGTTCTTC. Protein product: CASSVTPRGIDEQFF.

In its sample, this clone was seen a few times. The genes are TRBV9 and TRBJ2-5, with 12 nucleotides matching TRBD2. The CDR3 consists of 17 residues. Germline V gives CDR1 SGDLS, CDR2 YYNGEE. Trimming removed 0 bases from V and 3 bases from J; junction bases left unmatched: 6. CDR3 amino acids: CASSVDTSGGTKETQYF. For the CDR3, the DNA is TGTGCCAGCAGCGTAGATACTAGCGGGGGGACAAAAGAGACCCAGTACTTC.